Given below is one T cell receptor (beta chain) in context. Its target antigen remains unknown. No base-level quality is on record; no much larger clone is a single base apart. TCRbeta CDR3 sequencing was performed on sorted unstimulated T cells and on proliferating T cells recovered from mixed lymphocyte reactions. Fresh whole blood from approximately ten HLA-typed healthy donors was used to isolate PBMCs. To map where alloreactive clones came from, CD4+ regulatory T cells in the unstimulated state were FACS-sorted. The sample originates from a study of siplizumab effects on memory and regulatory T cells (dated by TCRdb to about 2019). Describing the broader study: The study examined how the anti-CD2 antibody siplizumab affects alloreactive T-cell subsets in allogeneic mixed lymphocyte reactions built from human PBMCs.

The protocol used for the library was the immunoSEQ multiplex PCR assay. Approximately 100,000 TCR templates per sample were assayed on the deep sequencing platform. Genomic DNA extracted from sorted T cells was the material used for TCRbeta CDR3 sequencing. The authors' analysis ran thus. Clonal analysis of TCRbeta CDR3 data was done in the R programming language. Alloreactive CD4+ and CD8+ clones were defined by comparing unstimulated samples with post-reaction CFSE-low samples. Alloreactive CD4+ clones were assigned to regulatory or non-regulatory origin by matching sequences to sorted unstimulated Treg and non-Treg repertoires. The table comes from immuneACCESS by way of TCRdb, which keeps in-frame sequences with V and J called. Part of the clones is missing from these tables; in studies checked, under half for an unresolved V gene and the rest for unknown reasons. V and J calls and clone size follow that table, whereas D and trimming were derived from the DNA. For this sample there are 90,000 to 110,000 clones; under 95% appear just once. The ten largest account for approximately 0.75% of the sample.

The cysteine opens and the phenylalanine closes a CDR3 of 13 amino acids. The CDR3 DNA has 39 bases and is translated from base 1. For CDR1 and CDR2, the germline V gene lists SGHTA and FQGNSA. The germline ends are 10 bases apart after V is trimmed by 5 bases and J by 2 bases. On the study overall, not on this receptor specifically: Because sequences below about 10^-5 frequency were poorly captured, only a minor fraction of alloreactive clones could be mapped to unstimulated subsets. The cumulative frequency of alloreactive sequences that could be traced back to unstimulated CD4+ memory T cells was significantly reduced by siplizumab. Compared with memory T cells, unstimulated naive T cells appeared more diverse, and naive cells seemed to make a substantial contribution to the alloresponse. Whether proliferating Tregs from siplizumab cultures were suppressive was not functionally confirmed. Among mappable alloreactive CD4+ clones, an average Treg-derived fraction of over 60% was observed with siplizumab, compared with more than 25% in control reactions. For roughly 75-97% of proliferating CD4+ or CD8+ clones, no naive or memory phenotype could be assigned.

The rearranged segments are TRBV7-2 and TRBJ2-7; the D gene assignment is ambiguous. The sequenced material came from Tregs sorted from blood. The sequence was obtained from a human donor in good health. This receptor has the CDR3 CASSQRLAYEQYF. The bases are TGTGCCAGCAGCCAACGCCTAGCCTACGAGCAGTACTTC.